This TCR beta chain came from a study of beta chain features in type 1 diabetes. Study conclusions and caveats: Researchers report that Type 1 diabetes patients had moderately but significantly shorter TCRB CDR3s across all four CD4+ subsets.

Every isolated RNA sample was fully reverse transcribed, so sequencing captured expressed TCRB transcripts. The repertoire was sequenced with immunoSEQ multiplex PCR; TCRdb's copy has only in-frame clones and lacks some. The sample includes fewer than 450,000 clones, roughly 14% of them seen just once. In regard to this clone: Its antigen is as yet unknown.

V dropped 4 bases and J dropped 6; count of bases not matched to a gene: 11. The germline CDR1 and CDR2 sequences are MNHEY and SMNVEV (reference sequence). The CDR3 has 15 amino acids. The specimen was naive CD4+ T cells from blood. This TCR came from a woman under 30 with type 1 diabetes. The chain has TRBV27 and TRBJ1-1, with TRBD1 matching over 7 bases. The CDR3 spells CASSYGQARRAEAFF. DNA of the CDR3: TGTGCCAGCAGTTACGGACAGGCGAGGCGCGCTGAAGCTTTCTTT.